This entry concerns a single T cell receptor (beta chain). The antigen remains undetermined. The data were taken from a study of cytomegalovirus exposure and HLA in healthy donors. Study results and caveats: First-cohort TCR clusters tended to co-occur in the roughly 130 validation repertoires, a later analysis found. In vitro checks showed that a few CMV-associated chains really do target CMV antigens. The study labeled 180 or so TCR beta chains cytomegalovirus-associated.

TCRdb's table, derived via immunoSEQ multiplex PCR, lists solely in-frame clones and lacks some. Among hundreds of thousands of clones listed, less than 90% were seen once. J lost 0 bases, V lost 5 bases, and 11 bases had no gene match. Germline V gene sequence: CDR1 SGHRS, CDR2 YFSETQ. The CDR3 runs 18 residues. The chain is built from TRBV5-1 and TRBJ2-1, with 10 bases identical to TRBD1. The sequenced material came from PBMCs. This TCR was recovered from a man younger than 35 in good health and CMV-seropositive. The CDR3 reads CASRWNPTGGFSYNEQFF. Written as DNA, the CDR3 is TGCGCCAGCAGGTGGAACCCGACAGGGGGCTTCTCCTACAATGAGCAGTTCTTC. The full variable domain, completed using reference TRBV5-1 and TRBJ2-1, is KAGVTQTPRYLIKTRGQQVTLSCSPISGHRSVSWYQQTPGQGLQFLFEYFSETQRNKGNFPGRFSGRQFSNSRSEMNVSTLELGDSALYLCASRWNPTGGFSYNEQFFGPGTRLTVL.